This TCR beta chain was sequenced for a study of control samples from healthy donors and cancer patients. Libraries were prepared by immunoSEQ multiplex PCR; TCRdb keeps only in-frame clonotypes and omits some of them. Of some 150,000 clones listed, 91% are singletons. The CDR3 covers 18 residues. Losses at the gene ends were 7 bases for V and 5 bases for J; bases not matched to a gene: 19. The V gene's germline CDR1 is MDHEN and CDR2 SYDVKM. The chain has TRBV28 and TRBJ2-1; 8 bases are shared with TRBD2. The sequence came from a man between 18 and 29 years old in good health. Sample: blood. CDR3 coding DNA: TGTGCCAGCACTATTACCGGGACTAGTCTACACACACACAATGAGCAGTTCTTC. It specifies CASTITGTSLHTHNEQFF.